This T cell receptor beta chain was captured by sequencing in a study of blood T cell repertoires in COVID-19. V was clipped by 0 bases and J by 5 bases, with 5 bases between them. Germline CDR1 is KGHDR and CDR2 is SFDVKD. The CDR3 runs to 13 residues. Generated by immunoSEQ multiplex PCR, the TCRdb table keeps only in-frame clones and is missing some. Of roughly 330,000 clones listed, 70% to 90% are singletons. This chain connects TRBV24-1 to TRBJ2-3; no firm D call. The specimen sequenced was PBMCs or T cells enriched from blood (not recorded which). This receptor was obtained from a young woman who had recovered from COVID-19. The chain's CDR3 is CATSDLVGDTQYF. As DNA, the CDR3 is TGTGCCACCAGTGATTTGGTCGGAGATACGCAGTATTTT.